The sample holds a few counts of the clone carrying this TCR beta chain. This specimen belongs to a study of beta chain features in type 1 diabetes. Germline V gene data show CDR1 as SGHAT and CDR2 as FQNNGV. Trimming took 0 bases from V and 2 from J, leaving 7 bases between them. The CDR3 covers 14 residues. The authors reverse transcribed all of the isolated RNA, so sequencing captured expressed TCRB transcripts. Some clones are missing from TCRdb's copy, which holds only in-frame ones; the method was immunoSEQ multiplex PCR. The sample lists some 180,000 clones, about 13% occurring once. The chain is built from TRBV11-2 and TRBJ1-2, with D hard to call. The TCR originated in a woman in her late teens or twenties in good health. Sequencing input: central memory CD4+ T cells from blood. As DNA, the CDR3 is TGTGCCAGCAGCTTAGATGGCCAAAACTATGGCTACACCTTC. It yields the protein CASSLDGQNYGYTF.